Below, 24 T cell receptor beta chains from the same sample are listed, as sequenced in a study of blood T cell repertoires in COVID-19. Measured with immunoSEQ multiplex PCR; TCRdb has only the in-frame clones, and not every one. The table includes about 59,000 clones, 70% to 80% detected once. The sample consisted of peripheral blood. These receptors originate from a human donor in a cohort sampled during active COVID-19.

This clone was counted only a few times. The same CDR3 arises from other DNA sequences in this sample as well. The gene calls are TRBV11-3 and TRBJ2-3; a weak D match, TRBD2 (6 bases). V lost 2 bases and J 0 bases, leaving 9 bases between the germline ends. Germline CDR1 and CDR2: SGHNT and YENEEA. There are 15 residues in the CDR3. The CDR3 protein is CASSLHSGSTDTQYF. CDR3 nucleotide sequence: TGTGCCAGCAGCTTACATAGCGGAAGCACAGATACGCAGTATTTT.

V usage is TRBV3-1 (or the pseudogene TRBV3-2) and J usage is TRBJ1-6; 7 bases fit TRBD1. The CDR3 loop spans 16 amino acids. Germline V lookup: CDR1 LGHDT, CDR2 YNNKEL (reference sequence). V gave up 1 base and J gave up 6 bases; unmatched junction bases: 6. CDR3 coding DNA: TGTGCCAGCAGCCAAGCCTTGACAGGGCCTAATTCACCCCTCCACTTT. Translating gives CASSQALTGPNSPLHF.

This clone has a handful of counts. The chain employs TRBV9 and TRBJ1-4, with 7 bases aligning to TRBD1. Trimming at V came to 4 bases and at J to 6 bases, leaving 12 bases not matched to a gene. The CDR3 length is 16 residues. Germline V CDR1 and CDR2: SGDLS, YYNGEE. CDR3 nucleotides: TGTGCCAGCAGCCGGGACCTACAGGGGTACGATGAAAAACTGTTTTTT. This sequence encodes CASSRDLQGYDEKLFF.

J is TRBJ2-1 and V is TRBV19; tentatively, D is TRBD2 (7 bases). V lost 11 bases and J lost 8, with 37 bases in between. Germline V gene sequence: CDR1 LNHDA, CDR2 SQIVND (reference sequence). This CDR3 is built from 19 residues. This CDR3 is CAAAGATGLFWGGRDEQFF. In DNA, the CDR3 is TGTGCCGCGGCGGGGGCCACGGGACTATTTTGGGGGGGGCGGGATGAGCAGTTCTTC.

The chain links TRBV7-8 to TRBJ2-1; D may be TRBD1 (5 bases). Trimming took off 1 base at V and 7 bases at J, with 11 bases between the two ends. Germline V lookup: CDR1 SGHVS, CDR2 FQNEAQ. The CDR3 loop spans 14 amino acids. The CDR3 DNA reads TGTGCCAGCAGCTTAGGGAGCAAGGGGAATGAGCAGTTCTTC. Its translation: CASSLGSKGNEQFF.

The chain has TRBV5-6 and TRBJ2-2; D possibly corresponds to TRBD2 (5 bases). V was clipped by 2 bases and J by 1 base, with 12 bases between them. The CDR3 length is 16 residues. The germline V gene has CDR1 SGHDT and CDR2 YYEEEE. The CDR3 nucleotides read TGTGCCAGCAGCTTCGGGCTCGGGGAGAACACCGGGGAGCTGTTTTTT. It translates to CASSFGLGENTGELFF. Full variable domain (rest looked up from reference TRBV5-6 and TRBJ2-2): DAGVTQSPTHLIKTRGQQVTLRCSPKSGHDTVSWYQQALGQGPQFIFQYYEEEERQRGNFPDRFSGHQFPNYSSELNVNALLLGDSALYLCASSFGLGENTGELFFGEGSRLTVL.

This chain uses TRBV2 with TRBJ1-4; tentative D call: TRBD1 (6 bases). This CDR3 is 13 amino acids long. CDR1 and CDR2 from the germline V gene are SNHLY and FYNNEI. Between the trimmed V and J ends, which lost 7 bases and 7 bases, there was a span of 13 bases. The CDR3 sequence: CASIKTRGEKLFF. The CDR3 DNA reads TGTGCCAGCATTAAAACCAGGGGTGAAAAACTGTTTTTT.

This clone has just a few counts. The CDR3 here is CSVVSPGGTEAFF. As DNA, the CDR3 is TGCAGCGTTGTCAGCCCCGGGGGCACTGAAGCTTTCTTT. The chain joins TRBV29-1 to TRBJ1-1; the D gene is possibly TRBD1 (5 bases). In germline, CDR1 is SQVTM, CDR2 ANQGSEA. The CDR3 has 13 amino acids. V was trimmed by 4 bases and J by 4 bases, leaving 13 bases between them.

The V call is TRBV5-6, the J call TRBJ2-5; the match to TRBD2 covers 15 bases. Germline CDR1 reads SGHDT; CDR2 reads YYEEEE. The V and J ends lost 4 bases and 5 bases, in that order; junction bases with no gene match: 9. This CDR3 has 17 amino acids. The CDR3 here is CASSAGLAGGPSETQYF. DNA for the CDR3: TGTGCCAGCAGCGCCGGACTAGCGGGAGGGCCTAGTGAGACCCAGTACTTC.

The chain combines TRBV6-5 with TRBJ2-5; D possibly corresponds to TRBD1 (5 bases). The CDR3 contains 16 residues. Germline V gene lookup returns CDR1 MNHEY and CDR2 SVGAGI. Trimming shortened V by 2 bases and J by 1 base, and 14 bases separated the two germline ends. As DNA, the CDR3 is TGTGCCAGCAGTTACCGTTGGGGCACCACCCAAGAGACCCAGTACTTC. Translated, it gives CASSYRWGTTQETQYF.

The chain recombines TRBV7-2 with TRBJ2-2, with D possibly TRBD2 on 5 matching bases. V lost 2 bases to trimming and J lost 6 bases, with 10 bases between them. Germline V CDR1 and CDR2: SGHTA, FQGNSA. This CDR3 comprises 14 residues. The CDR3 loop is CASSLRRGAGELFF. As DNA, the CDR3 is TGTGCCAGCAGCTTACGTCGGGGAGCCGGGGAGCTGTTTTTT.

The chain recombines TRBV21-1 with TRBJ2-7; the table's D call of TRBD2 was not tested on the DNA. TRBV21-1 is reported as a pseudogene. This CDR3 has 10 residues. The CDR3: CASSTYEQYF. CDR3 nucleotides: TGTGCCAGCAGTACCTACGAGCAGTACTTC.

The chain joins TRBV28 to TRBJ2-7; 8 bases align to TRBD2. Germline V CDR1 and CDR2: MDHEN, SYDVKM. The CDR3 covers 14 residues. V lost 4 bases and J lost 3; bases outside the gene matches: 5. In nucleotides, the CDR3 is TGTGCCAGCAGTTCCGGGACTAGACGCTACGAGCAGTACTTC. This gives the protein CASSSGTRRYEQYF.

The rearrangement uses TRBV6-4 and TRBJ2-1, with 8 nucleotides matching TRBD1. Germline V CDR1 and CDR2: MRHNA, SNTAGT. This CDR3 comprises 15 residues. With V trimmed by 9 bases and J by 6 bases, 13 bases remained unmatched. CDR3 bases: TGTGCCAGTTCTTCCGGGACAGGACTTACCAATGAGCAGTTCTTC. This sequence encodes CASSSGTGLTNEQFF.

A single count supports this clone. The J gene is TRBJ2-1, the V gene TRBV18, with a weak D call TRBD2 (6 bases). The CDR3 is 13 residues long. Trimming removed 3 bases from V and 9 bases from J, with 12 bases in between. Germline lookup yields CDR1 KGHSH and CDR2 LQKENI. Here the CDR3 reads CASSPNGGGEQFF. The CDR3 nucleotides read TGTGCCAGCTCACCGAACGGGGGTGGTGAGCAGTTCTTC.

This clone was picked up many times. The chain carries TRBV6-6 and TRBJ1-1, with D possibly being TRBD1 (5 bases). Trimming shortened V by 4 bases and J by 3 bases, and 9 bases separated the two germline ends. The CDR3 runs 13 residues. Germline CDR1 reads MNHNY; CDR2 reads SVGAGI (reference sequence). The CDR3 DNA is TGTGCCAGCAGTTCAGGGTCGGACACTGAAGCTTTCTTT. This gives the protein CASSSGSDTEAFF.

The gene calls are TRBV7-2 and TRBJ2-6; weak D call: TRBD1 (6 bases). This CDR3 is built from 16 residues. The V gene lost 5 bases and the J gene lost 4 bases, with 15 bases spanning the gap. Germline CDR1 SGHTA, CDR2 FQGNSA. In DNA form, the CDR3 reads TGTGCCAGCAGCCCCACAGGGATCGCCGGGGCCAACGTCCTGACTTTC. It codes for CASSPTGIAGANVLTF.

The CDR3 DNA follows: TGTGCCAGTAGTTCCCCCCCCCTCAATGAGCAGTTCTTC. It specifies CASSSPPLNEQFF. The J gene is TRBJ2-1, the V gene TRBV19; no clear D gene. The CDR3 runs to 13 residues. The germline CDR1 and CDR2 sequences are LNHDA and SQIVND (reference sequence). The germline V and J ends were trimmed by 5 bases and 6 bases, with 11 bases remaining between them.

The rearrangement joins TRBV28 to TRBJ2-1; the D gene is possibly TRBD2 (7 bases). Germline CDR1 reads MDHEN; CDR2 reads SYDVKM. V was trimmed by 2 bases and J by 7 bases, leaving 12 bases between them. The CDR3 contains 14 residues. The CDR3 sequence is CASSLRGGTNEQFF. CDR3 DNA: TGTGCCAGCAGTTTAAGGGGGGGGACTAATGAGCAGTTCTTC.

The rearrangement uses TRBV6-5 and TRBJ2-1, with 11 nucleotides matching TRBD1. CDR3 length equals 15 residues. The V gene's germline CDR1 is MNHEY and CDR2 SVGAGI. With V trimmed by 6 bases and J by 4 bases, 5 bases remained unmatched. In DNA, the CDR3 is TGTGCCAGCAGATCGGACAGGGGGCTATACAATGAGCAGTTCTTC. Protein sequence: CASRSDRGLYNEQFF.

The DNA of the CDR3 is TGTGCCAGCAGTTACAGGGGGCTAGGGACTGAAGCTTTCTTT. The encoded protein is CASSYRGLGTEAFF. The V call is TRBV6-5, the J call TRBJ1-1, with 7 bases aligning to TRBD1. CDR1 is MNHEY, CDR2 SVGAGI, per germline. CDR3 length: 14 residues. The ends lost 2 bases at V and 5 bases at J; junction bases unmatched: 5.

The rearrangement uses TRBV7-9 and TRBJ1-4; D possibly corresponds to TRBD1 (5 bases). The germline V gene encodes CDR1 SEHNR and CDR2 FQNEAQ (reference sequence). V was trimmed by 1 base and J by 3 bases, leaving 15 bases between them. The CDR3 has 17 residues. Here the CDR3 DNA reads TGTGCCAGCAGCTTAGAGGAGGCGGGGGGTTCTAATGAAAAACTGTTTTTT. Translated, it gives CASSLEEAGGSNEKLFF.

The chain joins TRBV28 to TRBJ2-6; D is unclear. The germline CDR1 and CDR2 sequences are MDHEN and SYDVKM. Trimming shortened V by 4 bases and J by 0 bases, and 7 bases separated the two germline ends. The CDR3 runs to 15 residues. The CDR3 region is CASSYWSSGANVLTF. The CDR3 DNA reads as TGTGCCAGCAGTTACTGGAGCTCTGGGGCCAACGTCCTGACTTTC.

This clone came up once. The chain joins TRBV29-1 to TRBJ2-5, with D possibly matching TRBD2 (5 bases). V lost 6 bases and J 2 bases, leaving 16 bases between the germline ends. The CDR3 is 14 residues long. CDR1 SQVTM and CDR2 ANQGSEA come from the germline V gene. The CDR3 is CSVQPGGGQETQYF. CDR3 sequence (DNA): TGCAGCGTCCAGCCCGGTGGAGGACAAGAGACCCAGTACTTC.